Below are 4 T cell receptor beta chains sequenced from a single sample in a study of blood T cell repertoires in COVID-19. The table came from immunoSEQ multiplex PCR; TCRdb's copy has only in-frame clones and leaves some out. The sample consists of around 210,000 clones, around 85% of them appearing once. Sequenced sample: peripheral blood. The source is a middle-aged man with COVID-19, enrolled during active disease.

This rearrangement joins TRBV4-2 to TRBJ2-3, with unresolved D. Germline V gives CDR1 LGHNA, CDR2 YNFKEQ. The ends were cut back, 0 bases at V and 0 bases at J, with 16 bases in the middle. CDR3 length: 18 amino acids. CDR3 coding DNA: TGTGCCAGCAGCCAAGATGGTAGACTGTTCCTTAGCACAGATACGCAGTATTTT. This codes for CASSQDGRLFLSTDTQYF.

J is TRBJ2-3 and V is TRBV6-6; perhaps TRBD2 as D (6 bases). The V gene's germline CDR1 is MNHNY and CDR2 SVGAGI (reference sequence). The V gene lost 3 bases and the J gene lost 0 bases, with 7 bases spanning the gap. This CDR3 has 14 residues. The DNA for the CDR3 is TGTGCCAGCAGTTATGCGGGGAGCACAGATACGCAGTATTTT. Amino acids: CASSYAGSTDTQYF.

The chain uses TRBV5-4 and TRBJ2-7; the match to TRBD1 covers 7 bases. Germline V gene sequence: CDR1 SGHNT, CDR2 YYREEE (reference sequence). Trimming took 4 bases from V and 6 from J; bases not matched to a gene: 10. This CDR3 is built from 14 residues. CDR3 DNA sequence: TGTGCCAGCAGCCTTCCCGGGACAGTTCCCGAGCAGTACTTC. Translation: CASSLPGTVPEQYF.

CDR3 loop: CASSLWSGVGNYGYTF. CDR3 nucleotide sequence: TGTGCCAGCAGCTTATGGTCGGGAGTTGGTAACTATGGCTACACCTTC. The chain combines TRBV7-2 with TRBJ1-2; D is unresolved. The CDR3 extends over 16 amino acids. The V end lost 2 bases, the J end lost 1 base, and 14 bases lay between the germline ends. The germline V gene encodes CDR1 SGHTA and CDR2 FQGNSA. The full variable domain, in which reference TRBV7-2 and TRBJ1-2 provide the parts outside the CDR3, is GAGVSQSPSNKVTEKGKDVELRCDPISGHTALYWYRQSLGQGLEFLIYFQGNSAPDKSGLPSDRFSAERTGGSVSTLTIQRTQQEDSAVYLCASSLWSGVGNYGYTFGSGTRLTVV.